The source of this T cell receptor beta chain is a study of shared clonotypes between healthy human individuals. The CDR3 spans 14 residues. The germline V gene has CDR1 SGHNT and CDR2 YYREEE (reference sequence). Trimming pared 4 bases from V and 3 bases from J, leaving 12 bases between. CD4+ cells underwent separation, giving CD45RA+ naive and CD45RA-negative memory subsets. The repertoire was sequenced with immunoSEQ multiplex PCR; TCRdb's copy has only in-frame clones and lacks some. The sample carries about a million clones, 76% recorded once. General observations from the study: Having only a few donors restricted how much genetic and exposure-history diversity was captured.

This clone was found a few times. Its antigen is not known. The chain couples TRBV5-4 to TRBJ2-3; TRBD1 might be the D (6 bases). Sequencing was carried out using memory CD4+ T cells sorted from blood. Subset given: CD45RA-negative fraction. This receptor was obtained from a man aged 18 to 30 in good health. The CDR3: CASSRSTGTDTQYF. The CDR3, as DNA: TGTGCCAGCAGCCGATCAACAGGGACAGATACGCAGTATTTT.